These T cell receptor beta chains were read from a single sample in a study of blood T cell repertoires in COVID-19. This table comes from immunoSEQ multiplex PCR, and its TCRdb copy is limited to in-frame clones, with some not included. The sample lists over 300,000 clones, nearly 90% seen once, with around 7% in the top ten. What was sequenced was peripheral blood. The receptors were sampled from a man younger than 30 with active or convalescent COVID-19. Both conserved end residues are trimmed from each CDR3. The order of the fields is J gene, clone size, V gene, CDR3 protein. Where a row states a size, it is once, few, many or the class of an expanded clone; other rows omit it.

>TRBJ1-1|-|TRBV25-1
ASRRGWDTEAF
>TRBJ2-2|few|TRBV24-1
ATSPPPQTGLDTGELF
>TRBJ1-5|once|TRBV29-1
SVEQGPNQPQH
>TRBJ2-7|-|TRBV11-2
ASSSPAPGGYEQY
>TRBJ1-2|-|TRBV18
ASSPLQPTGEYGYT
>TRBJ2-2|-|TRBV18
ASSPSNTGELF
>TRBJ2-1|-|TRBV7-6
ASSSGQGPLNEQF
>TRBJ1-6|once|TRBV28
ASSLSRTGVSSYNSPLH
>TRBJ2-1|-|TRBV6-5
ASSWGLAGNNEQF
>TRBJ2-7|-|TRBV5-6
ASSFFLGAVDSYEQY
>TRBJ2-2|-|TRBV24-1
ATSPPGTGKTGELF
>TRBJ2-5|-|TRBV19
ASSPPGTDRETQY
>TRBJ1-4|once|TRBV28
ATMEGTGELF
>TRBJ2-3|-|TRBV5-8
ASSRRLGGPDTQY
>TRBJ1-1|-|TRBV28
ASSLYGNTEAF
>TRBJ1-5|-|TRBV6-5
ASSPTGVNQPQH
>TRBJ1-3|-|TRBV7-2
ASSVGPLSSGNTIY
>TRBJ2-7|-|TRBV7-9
ASSPTQGVQAEQY
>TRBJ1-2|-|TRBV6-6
ASSSDRGYGGYT
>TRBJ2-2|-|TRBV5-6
ASSRGLAGDTGELF
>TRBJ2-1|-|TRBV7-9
ASLFSGSYNEQF
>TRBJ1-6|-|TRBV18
ASSPQGGSPLH